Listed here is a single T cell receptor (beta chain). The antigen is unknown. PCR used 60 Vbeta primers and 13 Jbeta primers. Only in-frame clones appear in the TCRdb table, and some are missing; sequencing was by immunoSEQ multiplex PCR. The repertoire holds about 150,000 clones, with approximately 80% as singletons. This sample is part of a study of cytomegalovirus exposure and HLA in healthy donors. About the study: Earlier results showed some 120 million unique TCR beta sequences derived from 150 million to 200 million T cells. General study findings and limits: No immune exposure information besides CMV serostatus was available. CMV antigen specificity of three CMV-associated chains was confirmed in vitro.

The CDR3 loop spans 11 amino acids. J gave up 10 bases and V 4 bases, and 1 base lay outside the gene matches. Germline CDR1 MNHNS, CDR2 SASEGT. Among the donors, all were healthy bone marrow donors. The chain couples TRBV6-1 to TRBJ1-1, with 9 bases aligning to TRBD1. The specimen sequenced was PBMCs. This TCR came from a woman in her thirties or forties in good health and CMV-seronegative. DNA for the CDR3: TGTGCCAGCAGTGCGACAGGGGGAGCTTTCTTT. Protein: CASSATGGAFF.